The 28 T cell receptor beta chains reported below all come from one sample, sequenced in a study of blood T cell repertoires in COVID-19. Method: immunoSEQ multiplex PCR; TCRdb's copy keeps in-frame clones and lacks some. The sample carries 28,000 or so clones, roughly 84% recorded once. Sequencing was carried out using peripheral blood. These receptors were collected from a human donor in a cohort sampled during active COVID-19.

This clone was seen more than once but under ten times. The gene calls are TRBV19 and TRBJ1-4; D is perhaps TRBD1 (5 bases). Germline-derived CDR1 and CDR2 are LNHDA and SQIVND (reference sequence). The CDR3 has 14 residues. Trimming took 1 base from V and 8 from J, leaving 11 bases between them. The CDR3 DNA reads TGTGCCAGTAGTATAGCCGGAGGGGTAGAAAAACTGTTTTTT. This codes for CASSIAGGVEKLFF.

This chain links TRBV2 with TRBJ2-6; 9 bases match TRBD1. The CDR3 covers 17 residues. The V and J ends lost 6 bases and 1 base, in that order; junction bases with no gene match: 7. Germline CDR1 reads SNHLY; CDR2 reads FYNNEI. CDR3 sequence: CASRDYRGLSGANVLTF. The CDR3 DNA follows: TGTGCCAGCAGAGATTACAGGGGGCTGTCTGGGGCCAACGTCCTGACTTTC. Based on the CDR3 plus reference TRBV2 and TRBJ2-6, the full variable domain is EPEVTQTPSHQVTQMGQEVILRCVPISNHLYFYWYRQILGQKVEFLVSFYNNEISEKSEIFDDQFSVERPDGSNFTLKIRSTKLEDSAMYFCASRDYRGLSGANVLTFGAGSRLTVL.

The chain uses TRBV7-2 and TRBJ2-7; tentative D call: TRBD2 (5 bases). V was cut by 5 bases and J by 6 bases, with 20 bases left in between. From germline, CDR1 is SGHTA and CDR2 FQGNSA. The CDR3 contains 15 residues. The CDR3 DNA reads TGTGCCAGCAGCCTAACCCTCGCAGGTCGGGGCGAGCAGTACTTC. It encodes CASSLTLAGRGEQYF.

V gene TRBV3-1 (or the pseudogene TRBV3-2) combines with J gene TRBJ1-2; D unclear. This CDR3 spans 16 amino acids. CDR1 and CDR2 (germline): LGHDT, YNNKEL (reference sequence). Trimming cost V 9 bases and J 2 bases, with 22 bases left between them. The CDR3 spells CASGQLHTGSNYGYTF. The CDR3 DNA reads as TGTGCCAGTGGCCAGCTTCACACGGGTTCAAACTATGGCTACACCTTC.

This chain uses TRBV7-2 with TRBJ1-2; perhaps TRBD1 as D (5 bases). The V gene lost 1 base and the J gene lost 8 bases, with 20 bases spanning the gap. The CDR3 is 16 amino acids. Germline V gene data show CDR1 as SGHTA and CDR2 as FQGNSA. The CDR3 region has the DNA TGTGCCAGCAGCTTAGAGAATCTGGCGGGGCGTGAGGGCTACACCTTC. The encoded protein is CASSLENLAGREGYTF.

The V gene is TRBV5-4, the J gene TRBJ2-2; D uncertain. This CDR3 is 14 amino acids long. Germline CDR1 is SGHNT and CDR2 is YYREEE (reference sequence). Trimming stripped 4 bases from V and 6 bases from J, with 13 bases between. The CDR3 sequence is CASSREPKPGELFF. As DNA, the CDR3 is TGTGCCAGCAGCCGAGAACCTAAGCCCGGGGAGCTGTTTTTT.

The chain couples TRBV5-5 to TRBJ2-3; 8 positions match TRBD2. CDR1 and CDR2 (germline): SGHKS, YYEKEE (reference sequence). CDR3 size: 14 residues. The junction had 2 bases not matched to a gene; V was cut back by 1 base and J by 4 bases. CDR3 coding DNA: TGTGCCAGCAGCTTGAGCGGGGGAGCAGATACGCAGTATTTT. Residues: CASSLSGGADTQYF.

The CDR3 reads CASSFSGGPGNEQFF. CDR3 bases: TGCGCCAGCAGCTTTAGCGGAGGCCCTGGCAATGAGCAGTTCTTC. The rearrangement joins TRBV5-1 to TRBJ2-1; D is possibly TRBD2 (6 bases). Germline CDR1 reads SGHRS; CDR2 reads YFSETQ. V lost 2 bases to trimming and J lost 6 bases, with 15 bases between them. The CDR3 runs 15 residues.

V is TRBV7-7 and J is TRBJ2-5, with D perhaps TRBD2 (5 bases). V was clipped by 6 bases and J by 7 bases, with 15 bases between them. The CDR3 consists of 13 residues. Germline CDR1 and CDR2: SSHAT and FNYEAQ (reference sequence). The CDR3 sequence: CASRRGRERTQYF. The CDR3 DNA follows: TGTGCCAGCAGAAGAGGGAGAGAGAGGACCCAGTACTTC.

The chain's CDR3 is CASSYLFAGLNTEAFF. The CDR3 DNA sequence: TGTGCCAGCAGTTACCTATTCGCAGGGCTGAACACTGAAGCTTTCTTT. The chain uses TRBV6-5 and TRBJ1-1; tentatively, D is TRBD1 (5 bases). Trimming shortened V by 2 bases and J by 0 bases, and 13 bases separated the two germline ends. Germline V CDR1 and CDR2: MNHEY, SVGAGI. The length of the CDR3 is 16 residues.

Here the CDR3 DNA reads TGTGCCAGCTCATCATCCGGGACAGGGGGCGGTAAGGGCTACACCTTC. Translation gives CASSSSGTGGGKGYTF. The V call is TRBV18, the J call TRBJ1-2; TRBD1 aligns across 12 bases. The CDR3 contains 16 residues. V lost 5 bases, J lost 8 bases, and 12 bases stayed unmatched. Germline V CDR1 and CDR2: KGHSH, LQKENI.

The chain is built from TRBV9 and TRBJ2-5, with 8 bases lining up with TRBD2. Germline V gene sequence: CDR1 SGDLS, CDR2 YYNGEE. There are 12 residues in the CDR3. V lost 4 bases and J lost 5; bases outside the gene matches: 1. Here the CDR3 reads CASSSSGETQYF. CDR3 nucleotides: TGTGCCAGCAGCTCTAGCGGGGAGACCCAGTACTTC.

This clone was seen more than once but under ten times. The chain employs TRBV7-2 and TRBJ2-1; the match to TRBD1 covers 11 bases. From germline, CDR1 is SGHTA and CDR2 FQGNSA. V lost 4 bases, J lost 4 bases, and 3 bases stayed unmatched. The CDR3 consists of 15 residues. The CDR3 nucleotides are TGTGCCAGCAGCTGGGGACAGGGGGAGTACAATGAGCAGTTCTTC. It translates to CASSWGQGEYNEQFF.

This chain connects TRBV4-1 to TRBJ1-5; D not resolved. Germline CDR1 reads MGHRA; CDR2 reads YSYEKL. This CDR3 is built from 17 residues. The ends were cut back, 1 base at V and 0 bases at J, with 13 bases in the middle. DNA of the CDR3: TGCGCCAGCAGCCAAGTTGATCTCGGGTTTAGCAATCAGCCCCAGCATTTT. This translates into CASSQVDLGFSNQPQHF.

Here the CDR3 reads CASSPRDRGEAFF. DNA for the CDR3: TGCGCCAGCAGCCCCCGGGACAGGGGAGAAGCTTTCTTT. The V gene is TRBV5-1, the J gene TRBJ1-1, with 10 bases lining up with TRBD1. Germline values: CDR1 SGHRS, CDR2 YFSETQ. Unmatched junction bases numbered 5, after V lost 4 bases and J lost 8 bases. The length of the CDR3 is 13 residues.

V gene TRBV18 combines with J gene TRBJ1-5; a possible D gene is TRBD1 (6 bases). The CDR3 contains 16 residues. The germline V and J ends were trimmed by 4 bases and 5 bases, with 18 bases remaining between them. CDR1 and CDR2 from the germline V gene are KGHSH and LQKENI. The CDR3 sequence: CASSLGTPDNHQPQHF. DNA of the CDR3: TGTGCCAGCTCACTGGGGACACCCGACAACCATCAGCCCCAGCATTTT.

This chain links TRBV28 with TRBJ2-7; 7 bases agree with TRBD2. Looked up from germline, CDR1 is MDHEN and CDR2 is SYDVKM. This CDR3 is 14 amino acids long. V shed 6 bases and J 2 bases; nucleotides not matched to a gene: 7. DNA for the CDR3: TGTGCCAGCAGCCCCACTAGCGTAGCCTACGAGCAGTACTTC. Translated, it gives CASSPTSVAYEQYF.

The CDR3 DNA is TGTGCCAGCAGCTTAGACAGGGGCGGAAATACGCAGTATTTT. It is translated as CASSLDRGGNTQYF. The chain links TRBV7-3 to TRBJ2-3, with 8 bases identical to TRBD1. The CDR3 totals 14 residues. Per germline, CDR1 SGHTA and CDR2 FQGTGA. V shed 2 bases and J 7 bases; nucleotides not matched to a gene: 5.

CDR3 DNA: TGTGCCAGTAGTATTCCCAGGGGGGGCAATCAGCCCCAGCATTTT. This encodes CASSIPRGGNQPQHF. The V and J genes are TRBV19 and TRBJ1-5; 7 nucleotides line up with TRBD1. The CDR3 covers 15 residues. The V segment lost 3 bases and the J segment 2 bases; nucleotides outside the gene matches: 4. CDR1 and CDR2 (germline): LNHDA, SQIVND (reference sequence). The variable domain in full, completed from reference TRBV19 and TRBJ1-5, reads DGGITQSPKYLFRKEGQNVTLSCEQNLNHDAMYWYRQDPGQGLRLIYYSQIVNDFQKGDIAEGYSVSREKKESFPLTVTSAQKNPTAFYLCASSIPRGGNQPQHFGDGTRLSIL.

The chain recombines TRBV6-5 with TRBJ2-1, with D possibly matching TRBD1 (6 bases). This CDR3 is 14 amino acids long. V was shortened by 2 bases and J by 10 bases, with 15 bases between the two germline ends. Germline V gene lookup returns CDR1 MNHEY and CDR2 SVGAGI. The CDR3 region is CASSYETGFLEQFF. The CDR3 bases are TGTGCCAGCAGTTACGAGACAGGATTTCTGGAGCAGTTCTTC.

The chain uses TRBV7-2 and TRBJ1-1; 7 nucleotides match TRBD1. J lost 3 bases, V lost 5 bases, and 3 bases had no gene match. The CDR3 length is 13 residues. The germline CDR1 and CDR2 sequences are SGHTA and FQGNSA. The CDR3: CASSRTGDTEAFF. The CDR3 nucleotides are TGTGCCAGCAGCCGCACAGGGGACACTGAAGCTTTCTTT.

The gene calls are TRBV10-2 and TRBJ2-3, with D possibly matching TRBD2 (6 bases). The CDR3 covers 18 residues. V shed 5 bases and J shed 1 base, with 22 bases lying between them. The germline V gene has CDR1 WSHSY and CDR2 SAAADI. The CDR3 here is CASSLPPWGESGTDTQYF. CDR3 in DNA: TGCGCCAGCAGTCTCCCTCCGTGGGGGGAGAGCGGCACAGATACGCAGTATTTT.

This clone was counted between two and nine times. V usage is TRBV7-9 and J usage is TRBJ2-7; 8 nucleotides line up with TRBD1. Per the germline V gene, CDR1 is SEHNR and CDR2 is FQNEAQ (reference sequence). This CDR3 spans 15 amino acids. V dropped 2 bases and J dropped 6; count of bases not matched to a gene: 9. The CDR3 reads CASSLPQGARGEQYF. The CDR3 DNA sequence: TGTGCCAGCAGCTTACCCCAGGGGGCGCGAGGCGAGCAGTACTTC.

This clone was detected once. The chain has TRBV7-2 and TRBJ1-2; D might be TRBD1 (6 bases). The CDR3 loop spans 13 amino acids. V was shortened by 5 bases and J by 3 bases, with 10 bases between the two germline ends. Germline CDR1 is SGHTA and CDR2 is FQGNSA. DNA of the CDR3: TGTGCCAGCAGCCAAGGACAGTACTATGGCTACACCTTC. Its protein product is CASSQGQYYGYTF.

This clone was counted a single time. This chain uses TRBV6-2 or TRBV6-3 with TRBJ2-7; D unclear. Germline assignment: CDR1 MNHEY and CDR2 SVGEGT. The V end lost 4 bases, the J end lost 4 bases, and 8 bases lay between the germline ends. The CDR3 runs 12 residues. The DNA for the CDR3 is TGTGCCAGCAGTTTCCTAGGTTACGAGCAGTACTTC. Translation gives CASSFLGYEQYF.

This clone has only a few counts. V and J are TRBV5-4 and TRBJ2-7, with 13 bases that match TRBD2. V was pared by 0 bases and J by 2 bases, with 2 bases of the junction left unmatched. The germline V gene encodes CDR1 SGHNT and CDR2 YYREEE (reference sequence). This CDR3 spans 16 amino acids. CDR3 amino acids: CASSLGGLAGTYEQYF. The CDR3 DNA follows: TGTGCCAGCAGCTTGGGGGGACTAGCGGGAACCTACGAGCAGTACTTC.

The chain is built from TRBV6-5 and TRBJ1-5, with D hard to call. Trimming took 6 bases from V and 9 from J, leaving 21 bases between them. Germline V lookup: CDR1 MNHEY, CDR2 SVGAGI. The CDR3 extends over 15 amino acids. The CDR3 protein is CASSRSQSAEWPQHF. The CDR3, as DNA: TGTGCCAGCAGCCGATCTCAGAGCGCCGAATGGCCCCAGCATTTT.

This clone appeared a few times. V and J are TRBV3-1 (or the pseudogene TRBV3-2) and TRBJ2-7; D is uncertain. The CDR3 runs 14 residues. Germline loops: CDR1 LGHDT, CDR2 YNNKEL (reference sequence). Trimming cost V 0 bases and J 4 bases, with 10 bases left between them. The CDR3 region has the DNA TGTGCCAGCAGCCAAGAGCTGGCCCCTTACGAGCAGTACTTC. Protein product: CASSQELAPYEQYF.